This T cell receptor (beta chain) was sequenced in a study of beta chain features in type 1 diabetes. Study-level findings and limits: The naive, central memory and Treg TCRB repertoires looked more alike in patients than they did in healthy donors. The study found fewer insertions and more deletions at VDJ junctions in type 1 diabetes patients.

In this sample, this clone turned up many times. Its antigen is still unknown. Germline assignment: CDR1 SQVTM and CDR2 ANQGSEA. Deletions cut 7 bases from V and 5 bases from J, with 14 bases between. The CDR3 runs 12 residues. Sequenced material consisted of expressed TCRB transcripts (all of the isolated RNA was reverse transcribed). The method was immunoSEQ multiplex PCR; TCRdb's version includes in-frame clones alone and lacks a portion of them. The sample shows about 210,000 clones, roughly a tenth of them seen only once. This clonotype was sampled from a man in his late teens or twenties in good health. The chain links TRBV29-1 to TRBJ2-5; D tentatively reads TRBD1 or TRBD2 (6 bases each). The specimen sequenced was central memory CD4+ T cells from blood. CDR3 residues: CSGNLGGETQYF. The CDR3 nucleotides are TGCAGCGGTAACCTAGGGGGGGAGACCCAGTACTTC.